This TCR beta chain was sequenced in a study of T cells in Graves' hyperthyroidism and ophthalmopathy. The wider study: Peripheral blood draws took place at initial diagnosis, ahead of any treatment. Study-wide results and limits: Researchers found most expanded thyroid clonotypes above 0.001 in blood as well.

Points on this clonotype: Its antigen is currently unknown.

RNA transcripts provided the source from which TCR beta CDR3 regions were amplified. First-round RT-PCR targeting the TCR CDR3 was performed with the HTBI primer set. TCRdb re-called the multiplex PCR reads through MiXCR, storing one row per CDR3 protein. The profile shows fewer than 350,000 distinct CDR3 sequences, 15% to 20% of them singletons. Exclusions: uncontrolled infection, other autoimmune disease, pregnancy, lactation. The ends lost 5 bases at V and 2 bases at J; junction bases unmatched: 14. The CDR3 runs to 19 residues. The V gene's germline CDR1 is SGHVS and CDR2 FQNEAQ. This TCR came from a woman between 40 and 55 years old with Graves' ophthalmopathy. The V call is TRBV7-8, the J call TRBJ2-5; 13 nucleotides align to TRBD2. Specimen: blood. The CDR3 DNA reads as TGTGCCAGCAGCCCGAGGGGTCTAGAGACTAGCGGGAGGCAAGAGACCCAGTACTTC. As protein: CASSPRGLETSGRQETQYF. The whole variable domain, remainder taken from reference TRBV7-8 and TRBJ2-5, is GAGVSQSPRYKVAKRGQDVALRCDPISGHVSLFWYQQALGQGPEFLTYFQNEAQLDKSGLPSDRFFAERPEGSVSTLKIQRTQQEDSAVYLCASSPRGLETSGRQETQYFGPGTRLLVL.